This T cell receptor (beta chain) was retrieved from a study of cytomegalovirus exposure and HLA in healthy donors. Method: immunoSEQ multiplex PCR; TCRdb's copy keeps in-frame clones and lacks some. In the table there are 140,000 to 150,000 clones, approximately 90% of which are singletons. Germline CDR1 and CDR2: SGHTA and FQGNSA. This CDR3 has 13 amino acids. The germline V and J ends were trimmed by 4 bases and 6 bases, with 9 bases remaining between them. This sequence was found in a man between 18 and 29 years old in good health and CMV-seronegative. Sequencing was carried out using PBMCs. J is TRBJ2-2 and V is TRBV7-2; D gene uncertain. CDR3 residues: CASSWSLSGELFF. In DNA, the CDR3 is TGTGCCAGCAGCTGGAGTCTGTCCGGGGAGCTGTTTTTT.